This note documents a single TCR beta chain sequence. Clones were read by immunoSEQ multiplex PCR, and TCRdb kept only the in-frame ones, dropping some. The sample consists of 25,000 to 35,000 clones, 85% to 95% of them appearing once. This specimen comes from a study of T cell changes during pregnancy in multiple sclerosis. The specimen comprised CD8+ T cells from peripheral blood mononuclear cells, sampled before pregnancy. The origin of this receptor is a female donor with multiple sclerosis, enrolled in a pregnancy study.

The CDR3 DNA follows: TGTGCCAGCAGCACCAGGAACGGGGAGCTGTTTTTT. Its protein is CASSTRNGELFF. The gene calls are TRBV7-3 and TRBJ2-2; D gene unclear. CDR3 size: 12 residues. Trimming removed 5 bases at V and 7 bases at J, with 8 bases between. The germline V gene encodes CDR1 SGHTA and CDR2 FQGTGA.